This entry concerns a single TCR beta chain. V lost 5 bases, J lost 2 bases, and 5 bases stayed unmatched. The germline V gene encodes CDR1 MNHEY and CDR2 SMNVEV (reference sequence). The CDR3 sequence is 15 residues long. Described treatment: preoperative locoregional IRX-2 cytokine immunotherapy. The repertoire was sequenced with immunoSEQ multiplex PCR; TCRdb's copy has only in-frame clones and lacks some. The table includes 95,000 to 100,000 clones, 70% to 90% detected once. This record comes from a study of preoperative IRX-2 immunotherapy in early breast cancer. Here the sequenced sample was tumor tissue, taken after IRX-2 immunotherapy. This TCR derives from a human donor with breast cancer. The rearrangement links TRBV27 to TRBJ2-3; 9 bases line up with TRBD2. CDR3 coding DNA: TGTGCCAGCAGTCCGGCGGGAGGGTTCACAGATACGCAGTATTTT. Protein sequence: CASSPAGGFTDTQYF.